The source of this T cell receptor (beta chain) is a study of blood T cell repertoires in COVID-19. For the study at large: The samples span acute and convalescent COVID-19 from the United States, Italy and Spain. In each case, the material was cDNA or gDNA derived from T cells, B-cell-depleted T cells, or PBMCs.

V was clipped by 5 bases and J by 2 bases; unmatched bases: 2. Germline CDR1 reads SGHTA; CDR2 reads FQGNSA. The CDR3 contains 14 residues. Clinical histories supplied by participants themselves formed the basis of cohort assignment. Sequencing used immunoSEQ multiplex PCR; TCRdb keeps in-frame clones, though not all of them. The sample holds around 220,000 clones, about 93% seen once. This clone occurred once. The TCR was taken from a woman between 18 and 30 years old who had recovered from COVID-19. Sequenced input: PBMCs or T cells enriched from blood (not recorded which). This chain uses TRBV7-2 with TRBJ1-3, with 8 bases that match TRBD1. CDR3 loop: CASSMDRAGNTIYF. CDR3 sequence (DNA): TGTGCCAGCAGCATGGACAGGGCTGGAAACACCATATATTTT.